Each of the 11 T cell receptor beta chains below was sequenced from the same sample in a study of CD4 T cells in relation to SARS-CoV-2 and coronaviruses. Their recognized antigens are unknown. CD4+ T cells from unexposed donors were obtained before the COVID-19 pandemic (2011-2018). After nine to ten days of culture, CD4+ T cells were isolated. Clones were read by immunoSEQ multiplex PCR, and TCRdb kept only the in-frame ones, dropping some. Here the sample spans 29,000 or so clones, 75% to 80% being singletons. Specimen: CD4+ T cells from PBMCs, cultured in vitro. The receptors were gathered from a human donor in good health.

This clone was picked up a small number of times. V gene TRBV4-2 combines with J gene TRBJ2-1; the match to TRBD1 covers 11 bases. Germline CDR1 is LGHNA and CDR2 is YNFKEQ. The V and J ends lost 0 bases and 3 bases, in that order; junction bases with no gene match: 1. The CDR3 is 16 residues long. The CDR3 reads CASSQDGTGGYNEQFF. In nucleotides, the CDR3 is TGTGCCAGCAGCCAAGATGGGACAGGGGGCTACAATGAGCAGTTCTTC.

There are a few counts of this clone. CDR3 loop: CASSSTHRDRAFLPHYGYTF. The CDR3 nucleotides are TGTGCCAGCAGTTCCACTCACCGGGACAGGGCCTTCCTTCCGCACTATGGCTACACCTTC. The V and J genes are TRBV27 and TRBJ1-2, with 9 bases matching TRBD1. V trimming: 4 bases; J trimming: 3 bases; junction bases outside the gene matches: 21. Germline assignment: CDR1 MNHEY and CDR2 SMNVEV (reference sequence). This CDR3 is 20 amino acids long.

CDR3 sequence: CASSPPYEQYF. As DNA, the CDR3 is TGTGCCAGCAGCCCCCCCTACGAGCAGTACTTC. The chain recombines TRBV3-1 (or the pseudogene TRBV3-2) with TRBJ2-7; D not certain. This CDR3 region has 11 residues. Germline V gene data show CDR1 as LGHDT and CDR2 as YNNKEL (reference sequence). V was cut by 4 bases and J by 2 bases, with 3 bases left in between.

This clone was detected only once. The V and J genes are TRBV7-2 and TRBJ1-1, with a weak D call TRBD1 (6 bases). Germline CDR1 and CDR2: SGHTA and FQGNSA. The CDR3 sequence is 12 residues long. The V end was cut by 5 bases, the J end by 5 bases, with 9 bases between. The CDR3 reads CASSVGGTEAFF. In DNA, the CDR3 is TGTGCCAGCAGCGTAGGGGGTACTGAAGCTTTCTTT.

The chain combines TRBV4-1 with TRBJ2-7; 7 nucleotides align to TRBD2. CDR1 is MGHRA and CDR2 is YSYEKL in the germline V gene. J lost 4 bases, V lost 3 bases, and 9 bases had no gene match. The CDR3 contains 15 residues. The CDR3 here is CASSHPGGRRYEQYF. Here the CDR3 DNA reads TGCGCCAGCAGCCATCCCGGGGGGAGAAGGTACGAGCAGTACTTC.

CDR3 amino acids: CASSRGTGPFIGNTIYF. CDR3 nucleotides: TGTGCCAGCAGCCGCGGGACAGGGCCGTTTATTGGAAACACCATATATTTT. This rearrangement joins TRBV28 to TRBJ1-3, with 9 bases fitting TRBD1. Germline trimming cut 6 bases from V and 3 bases from J; bases unmatched to any gene: 12. CDR1 MDHEN and CDR2 SYDVKM come from the germline V gene. The CDR3 is 17 residues long.

J is TRBJ1-3 and V is TRBV19; D gene unclear. Per the germline V gene, CDR1 is LNHDA and CDR2 is SQIVND (reference sequence). The V end was cut by 7 bases, the J end by 4 bases, with 14 bases between. This CDR3 is 14 amino acids long. This CDR3 is CASTTGNLGNTIYF. The CDR3, as DNA: TGTGCCAGTACAACCGGGAATCTGGGAAACACCATATATTTT.

CDR3 region: CASSHGTPEAFF. For the CDR3, the DNA is TGTGCCAGCAGCCATGGAACACCTGAAGCTTTCTTT. The V and J genes are TRBV3-1 (or the pseudogene TRBV3-2) and TRBJ1-1; no clear D. The CDR3 loop spans 12 amino acids. Between the trimmed V and J ends, which lost 3 bases and 6 bases, there was a span of 8 bases. Per the germline V gene, CDR1 is LGHDT and CDR2 is YNNKEL (reference sequence).

This clone was observed once. The chain has TRBV10-3 and TRBJ1-1; possibly TRBD1 for D (5 bases). CDR3 size: 14 residues. The V end was cut by 2 bases, the J end by 0 bases, with 7 bases between. Looked up from germline, CDR1 is ENHRY and CDR2 is SYGVKD. CDR3 protein: CAISEGGMNTEAFF. The CDR3 DNA sequence: TGTGCCATCAGTGAGGGGGGGATGAACACTGAAGCTTTCTTT.

The chain combines TRBV2 with TRBJ1-1, with 8 bases fitting TRBD1. This CDR3 is 14 amino acids long. Trimming took 2 bases from V and 5 from J; bases not matched to a gene: 4. In germline, CDR1 is SNHLY, CDR2 FYNNEI. Here the CDR3 reads CASSELDRATEAFF. The CDR3 region has the DNA TGTGCCAGCAGTGAACTGGACAGGGCTACTGAAGCTTTCTTT.

The chain combines TRBV5-6 with TRBJ2-1, with TRBD2 identical over 9 bases. This CDR3 spans 16 amino acids. V was clipped by 0 bases and J by 7 bases; unmatched bases: 8. Germline V gives CDR1 SGHDT, CDR2 YYEEEE. The chain's CDR3 is CASSLVSSGIGNEQFF. DNA for the CDR3: TGTGCCAGCAGCTTGGTGTCTAGCGGGATTGGAAATGAGCAGTTCTTC.